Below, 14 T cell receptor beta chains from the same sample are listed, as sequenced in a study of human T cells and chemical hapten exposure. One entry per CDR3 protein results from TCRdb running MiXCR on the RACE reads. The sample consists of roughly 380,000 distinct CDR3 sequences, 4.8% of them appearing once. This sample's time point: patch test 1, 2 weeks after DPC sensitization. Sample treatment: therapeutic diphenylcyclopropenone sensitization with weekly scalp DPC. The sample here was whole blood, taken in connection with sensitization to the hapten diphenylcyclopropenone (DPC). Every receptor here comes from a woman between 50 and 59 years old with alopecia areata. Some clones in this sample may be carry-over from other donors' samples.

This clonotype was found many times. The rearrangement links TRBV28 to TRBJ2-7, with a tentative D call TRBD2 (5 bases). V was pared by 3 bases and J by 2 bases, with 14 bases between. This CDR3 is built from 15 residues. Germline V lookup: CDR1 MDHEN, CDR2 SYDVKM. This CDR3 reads CASSFGPGGPYEQYF. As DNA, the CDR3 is TGTGCCAGCAGTTTTGGGCCCGGAGGCCCCTACGAGCAGTACTTC.

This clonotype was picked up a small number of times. CDR3 protein: CASSIPGQGFQPQHF. Written as DNA, the CDR3 is TGTGCCAGCAGTATCCCGGGACAGGGGTTTCAGCCCCAGCATTTT. The chain has TRBV12-3 or TRBV12-4 and TRBJ1-5, with 10 positions matching TRBD1. The CDR3 totals 15 residues. With 5 bases clipped from V and 6 bases from J, the junction kept 7 bases outside the gene matches.

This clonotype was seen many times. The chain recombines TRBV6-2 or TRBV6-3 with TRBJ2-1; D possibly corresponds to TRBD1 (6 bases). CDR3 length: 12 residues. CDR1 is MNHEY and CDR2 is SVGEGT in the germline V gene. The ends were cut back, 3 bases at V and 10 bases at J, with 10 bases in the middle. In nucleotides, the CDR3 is TGTGCCAGCAGTTATGTGGGGGCGGAGCAGTTCTTC. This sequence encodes CASSYVGAEQFF.

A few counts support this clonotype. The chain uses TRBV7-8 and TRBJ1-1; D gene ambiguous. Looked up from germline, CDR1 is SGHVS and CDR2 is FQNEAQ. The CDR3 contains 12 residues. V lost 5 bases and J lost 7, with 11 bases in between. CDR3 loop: CASSPPRDEAFF. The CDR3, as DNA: TGTGCCAGCAGCCCTCCCAGAGATGAAGCTTTCTTT.

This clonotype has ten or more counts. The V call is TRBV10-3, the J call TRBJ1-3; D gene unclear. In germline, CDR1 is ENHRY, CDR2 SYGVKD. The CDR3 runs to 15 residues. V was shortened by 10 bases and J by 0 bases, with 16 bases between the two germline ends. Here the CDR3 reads CATAEPRDSGNTIYF. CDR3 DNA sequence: TGTGCCACCGCAGAACCCCGGGACTCTGGAAACACCATATATTTT.

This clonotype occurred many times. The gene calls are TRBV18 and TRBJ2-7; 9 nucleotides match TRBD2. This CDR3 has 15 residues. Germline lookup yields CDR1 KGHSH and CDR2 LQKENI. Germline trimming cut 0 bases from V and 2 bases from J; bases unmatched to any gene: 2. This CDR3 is CASSPPAGGAYEQYF. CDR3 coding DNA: TGTGCCAGCTCACCACCTGCGGGGGGGGCCTACGAGCAGTACTTC.

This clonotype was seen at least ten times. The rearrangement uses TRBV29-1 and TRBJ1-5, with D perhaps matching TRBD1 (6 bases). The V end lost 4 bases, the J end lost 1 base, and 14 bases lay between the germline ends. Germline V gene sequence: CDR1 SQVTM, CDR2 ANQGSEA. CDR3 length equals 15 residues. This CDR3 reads CSVAAQGGSNQPQHF. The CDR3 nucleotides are TGCAGCGTTGCGGCCCAAGGGGGGAGCAATCAGCCCCAGCATTTT.

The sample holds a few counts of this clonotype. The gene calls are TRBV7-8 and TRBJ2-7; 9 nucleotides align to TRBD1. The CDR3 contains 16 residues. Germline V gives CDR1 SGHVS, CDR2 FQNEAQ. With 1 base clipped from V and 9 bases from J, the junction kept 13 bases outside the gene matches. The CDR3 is CASSLGWTGEVGRQYF. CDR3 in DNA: TGTGCCAGCAGCTTAGGCTGGACAGGGGAAGTAGGACGGCAGTACTTC. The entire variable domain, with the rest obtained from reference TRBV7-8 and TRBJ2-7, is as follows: GAGVSQSPRYKVAKRGQDVALRCDPISGHVSLFWYQQALGQGPEFLTYFQNEAQLDKSGLPSDRFFAERPEGSVSTLKIQRTQQEDSAVYLCASSLGWTGEVGRQYFGPGTRLTVT.

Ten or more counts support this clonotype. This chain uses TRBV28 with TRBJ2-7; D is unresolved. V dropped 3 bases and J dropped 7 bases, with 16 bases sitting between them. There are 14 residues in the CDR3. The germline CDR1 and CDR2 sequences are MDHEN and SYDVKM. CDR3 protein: CASSLAPMPQEQYF. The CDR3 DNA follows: TGTGCCAGCAGTTTGGCGCCAATGCCCCAGGAGCAGTACTTC.

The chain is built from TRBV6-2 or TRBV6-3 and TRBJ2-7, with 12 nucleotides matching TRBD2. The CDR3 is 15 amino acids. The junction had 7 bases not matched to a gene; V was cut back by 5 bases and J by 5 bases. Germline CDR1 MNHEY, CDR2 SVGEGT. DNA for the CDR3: TGTGCCAGCAGTCGACTAGCGGGAGTGAGGGACGAGCAGTACTTC. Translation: CASSRLAGVRDEQYF.

The CDR3 sequence is CASSFLALSTDTQYF. In nucleotides, the CDR3 is TGTGCCAGCAGCTTCCTAGCGCTTAGCACAGATACGCAGTATTTT. V is TRBV5-6 and J is TRBJ2-3, with D maybe TRBD2 (6 bases). This CDR3 is 15 amino acids long. Germline V lookup: CDR1 SGHDT, CDR2 YYEEEE. Trimming shortened V by 2 bases and J by 0 bases, and 10 bases separated the two germline ends.

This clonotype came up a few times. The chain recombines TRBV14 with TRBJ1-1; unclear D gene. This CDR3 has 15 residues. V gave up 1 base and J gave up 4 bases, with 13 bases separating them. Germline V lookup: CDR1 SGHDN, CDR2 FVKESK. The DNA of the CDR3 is TGTGCCAGCAGCCAAGGGGCAGCTTTAAGCACTGAAGCTTTCTTT. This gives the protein CASSQGAALSTEAFF.

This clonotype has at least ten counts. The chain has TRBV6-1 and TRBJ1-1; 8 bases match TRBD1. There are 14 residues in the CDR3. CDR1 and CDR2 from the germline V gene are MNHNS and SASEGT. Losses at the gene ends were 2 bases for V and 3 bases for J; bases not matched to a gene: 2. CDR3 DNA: TGTGCCAGCAGTGAAACCAGGGGGCACACTGAAGCTTTCTTT. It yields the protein CASSETRGHTEAFF.

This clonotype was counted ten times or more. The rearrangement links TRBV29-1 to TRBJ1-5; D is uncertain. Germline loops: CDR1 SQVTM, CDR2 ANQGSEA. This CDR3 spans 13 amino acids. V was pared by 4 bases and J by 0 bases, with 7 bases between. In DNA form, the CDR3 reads TGCAGCGTTGCAGAAAATAGCAATCAGCCCCAGCATTTT. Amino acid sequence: CSVAENSNQPQHF.